This T cell receptor beta chain was sequenced during a study of radiation and T cells in renal cell carcinoma. The time point: baseline pretreatment blood. As for treatment: 15 Gy SBRT to primary tumor, nephrectomy 4 weeks later. Clear cell pathology was present in this patient's renal cell carcinoma. Regarding the study as a whole: Top tumor clonotypes rose in blood 2 weeks post-radiation, then contracted.

The method was immunoSEQ multiplex PCR; TCRdb's version includes in-frame clones alone and lacks a portion of them. The table has about 140,000 clones, approximately 87% seen once; the top ten hold around a quarter. The CDR3 length is 14 residues. Germline V CDR1 and CDR2: SGHTA, FQGNSA. With V trimmed by 5 bases and J by 9 bases, 8 bases remained unmatched. Comments on this clone: The antigen is not known.

The specimen comprised blood, sampled from a patient whose treatment included radiotherapy and nephrectomy. The origin of this receptor is a woman aged 45-65 years with renal cell carcinoma. The chain has TRBV7-2 and TRBJ2-1; 9 bases line up with TRBD2. CDR3 sequence: CASSPSGGRVEQFF. In nucleotides, the CDR3 is TGTGCCAGCAGCCCGAGCGGGGGGAGGGTTGAGCAGTTCTTC.